This T cell receptor (beta chain) was captured by sequencing in a study of response to subunit inactivated influenza vaccine. General study points: Authors suggested that a seasonal influenza vaccination recruits few new T cells each time.

Trimming pared 4 bases from V and 4 bases from J, leaving 13 bases between. This CDR3 contains 14 residues. Germline CDR1 is LGHNT and CDR2 is FRNRAP. Points on this clonotype: As yet, its antigen is unknown.

TCRdb analysed the RT-PCR reads with MiXCR anew, one entry per CDR3 protein. Among roughly 500,000 distinct CDR3 sequences listed, roughly 27% were seen once. The chain couples TRBV12-5 to TRBJ1-1; D is ambiguous. The clonotype originates from a man aged 50-60 years who received an inactivated influenza vaccine. The sample here was CD4+ T cells sorted from PBMCs, taken around 5 days after vaccination. CDR3 nucleotides: TGTGCTAGTGGTTCGGACGCACTGGGCACTGAAGCTTTCTTT. Protein product: CASGSDALGTEAFF.